These T cell receptor beta chains were read from a single sample in a study of OX40 agonist ivuxolimab in advanced cancers. Here immunoSEQ multiplex PCR was the method, and the copy in TCRdb shows in-frame clones only, minus some. The sample lists 75,000 to 80,000 clones, 85% occurring once. The specimen was CD4+ or CD8+ T cells sorted from blood, collected in a trial of the OX40 agonist ivuxolimab. The receptor source for this set is an adult with an advanced solid tumor such as melanoma, head and neck, liver or kidney cancer. Both conserved end residues are part of each CDR3. D genes are given only for firm matches. The size entry is marked missing in some rows and otherwise reads once, few, many or a size class.

D | J | size | V | CDR3 | DNA
TRBD2 | TRBJ2-3 | . | TRBV6-4 | CASRAGAGSDTQYF | TGTGCCAGCAGAGCGGGAGCGGGGTCGGATACGCAGTATTTT
. | TRBJ2-5 | . | TRBV5-1 | CASSLAQFQETQYF | TGCGCCAGCAGCTTGGCTCAGTTTCAAGAGACCCAGTACTTC
. | TRBJ2-5 | few | TRBV18 | CASSPQETQYF | TGTGCCAGCTCACCCCAAGAGACCCAGTACTTC
TRBD1 | TRBJ2-5 | . | TRBV9 | CASNPRGRWETQYF | TGTGCCAGCAACCCCAGGGGGCGCTGGGAGACCCAGTACTTC
. | TRBJ2-7 | . | TRBV18 | CASSPPTSSATYEQYF | TGTGCCAGCTCACCACCTACATCTAGCGCCACCTACGAGCAGTACTTC
. | TRBJ2-7 | . | TRBV6-1 | CASAVESYSYEQYF | TGTGCCAGCGCAGTTGAGTCCTACTCCTACGAGCAGTACTTC
TRBD1 | TRBJ1-3 | . | TRBV5-8 | CASSYRDSSGNTIYF | TGTGCCAGCAGCTACCGGGACAGCTCTGGAAACACCATATATTTT
TRBD2 | TRBJ2-2 | . | TRBV7-6 | CASSFVAAGGVTGELFF | TGTGCCAGCAGCTTCGTAGCTGCGGGGGGAGTGACCGGGGAGCTGTTTTTT
. | TRBJ2-3 | . | TRBV7-2 | CASSWVVGDTQYF | TGTGCCAGCAGCTGGGTCGTGGGAGATACGCAGTATTTT
TRBD2 | TRBJ2-3 | . | TRBV30 | CAWSKLAGTDTQYF | TGTGCCTGGAGTAAACTAGCGGGGACAGATACGCAGTATTTT
. | TRBJ1-2 | . | TRBV28 | CASSLYRLRGARGYTF | TGTGCCAGCAGTTTATATCGTTTGAGGGGGGCAAGGGGCTACACCTTC
. | TRBJ2-3 | . | TRBV7-6 | CASSLGENTDTQYF | TGTGCCAGCAGCTTGGGGGAAAACACAGATACGCAGTATTTT
. | TRBJ1-1 | . | TRBV7-9 | CASSLAQGAGREAFF | TGTGCCAGCAGCTTAGCTCAGGGAGCGGGCCGGGAAGCTTTCTTT
TRBD1 | TRBJ2-1 | . | TRBV29-1 | CSVTGTGVLNEQFF | TGCAGCGTGACCGGGACAGGGGTCTTGAATGAGCAGTTCTTC
. | TRBJ1-3 | . | TRBV7-8 | CASSLGRISGNTIYF | TGTGCCAGCAGCTTAGGCCGGATCTCTGGAAACACCATATATTTT
TRBD2 | TRBJ2-5 | . | TRBV30 | CAWSEALAGVRETQYF | TGTGCCTGGAGTGAGGCGCTAGCGGGAGTGCGGGAGACCCAGTACTTC
. | TRBJ2-5 | . | TRBV5-1 | CASSVYQETQYF | TGCGCCAGCAGCGTGTACCAAGAGACCCAGTACTTC
. | TRBJ2-3 | . | TRBV27 | CASSDQRGTDTQYF | TGTGCCAGCAGCGACCAAAGAGGGACAGATACGCAGTATTTT
. | TRBJ2-1 | . | TRBV6-1 | CASSVTTNSYNEQFF | TGTGCCAGCAGTGTAACAACAAACTCCTACAATGAGCAGTTCTTC
. | TRBJ1-4 | . | TRBV6-6 | CASSYGGSNEKLFF | TGTGCCAGCAGTTACGGGGGTTCTAATGAAAAACTGTTTTTT
. | TRBJ1-6 | . | TRBV5-1 | CASSWADDNSPLHF | TGCGCCAGCAGCTGGGCGGACGATAATTCACCCCTCCACTTT
TRBD2 | TRBJ2-3 | medium-sized | TRBV5-1 | CASSPSGLGGTDTQYF | TGCGCCAGCAGCCCCTCCGGACTAGGTGGCACAGATACGCAGTATTTT
TRBD1 | TRBJ1-4 | . | TRBV9 | CASSAARTGVTTNEKLFF | TGTGCCAGCAGCGCAGCCCGGACAGGAGTTACAACTAATGAAAAACTGTTTTTT
TRBD1 | TRBJ2-3 | . | TRBV27 | CASSPSRTGKTDTQYF | TGTGCCAGCAGCCCATCTCGGACAGGGAAGACAGATACGCAGTATTTT
. | TRBJ1-1 | . | TRBV28 | CASSSGGTNTEAFF | TGTGCCAGCAGTTCCGGGGGCACGAACACTGAAGCTTTCTTT
TRBD1 | TRBJ2-4 | . | TRBV28 | CASSPGTGGDLAKNIQYF | TGTGCCAGCAGTCCAGGGACAGGGGGTGATTTAGCCAAAAACATTCAGTACTTC
. | TRBJ2-6 | . | TRBV7-3 | CASSWGAAGANVLTF | TGTGCCAGCAGCTGGGGGGCAGCAGGGGCCAACGTCCTGACTTTC
. | TRBJ2-7 | few | TRBV6-1 | CASTPGASSYEQYF | TGTGCCAGCACACCGGGGGCGAGCTCCTACGAGCAGTACTTC
TRBD1 | TRBJ1-6 | . | TRBV30 | CAWSSGQAHGSPLHF | TGTGCCTGGAGTTCGGGACAGGCCCACGGTTCACCCCTCCACTTT
TRBD2 | TRBJ2-7 | . | TRBV14 | CASSKGLADHTREQYF | TGTGCCAGCAGCAAAGGACTAGCGGATCATACGAGGGAGCAGTACTTC
. | TRBJ1-2 | . | TRBV20-1 | CSASQDGYTF | TGCAGTGCTTCCCAGGATGGCTACACCTTC
TRBD2 | TRBJ2-3 | . | TRBV9 | CASSRTSGGRSTDTQYF | TGTGCCAGCAGCCGGACTAGCGGGGGAAGAAGCACAGATACGCAGTATTTT
. | TRBJ1-2 | . | TRBV7-2 | CASSLGGEANYGYTF | TGTGCCAGCAGCTTAGGGGGCGAAGCTAACTATGGCTACACCTTC
. | TRBJ2-7 | . | TRBV20-1 | CSAIRSYEQYF | TGCAGTGCTATACGGAGCTACGAGCAGTACTTC
TRBD1 | TRBJ1-4 | . | TRBV30 | CAWSLGGQNLANEKLFF | TGTGCCTGGAGCCTAGGGGGACAGAACCTAGCTAATGAAAAACTGTTTTTT
. | TRBJ1-3 | . | TRBV4-2 | CASSQGDSRNTIYF | TGTGCCAGCAGCCAGGGGGATTCGAGAAACACCATATATTTT
. | TRBJ2-2 | . | TRBV5-1 | CASSLDRTTGELFF | TGCGCCAGCAGCTTGGACAGAACCACCGGGGAGCTGTTTTTT
TRBD1 | TRBJ1-5 | . | TRBV5-1 | CASSLGTGGYGGNQPQHF | TGCGCCAGCAGCCTCGGGACAGGGGGCTACGGAGGTAATCAGCCCCAGCATTTT
. | TRBJ1-5 | . | TRBV5-1 | CASSLAGGEEPQHF | TGCGCCAGCAGCTTGGCCGGGGGTGAGGAGCCCCAGCATTTT
TRBD1 | TRBJ2-7 | . | TRBV7-8 | CASSFGTVNEQYF | TGTGCCAGCAGCTTCGGGACAGTAAACGAGCAGTACTTC
. | TRBJ1-5 | . | TRBV9 | CASSVAAGQPQHF | TGTGCCAGCAGCGTAGCAGCGGGTCAGCCCCAGCATTTT
TRBD2 | TRBJ2-3 | . | TRBV19 | CASSMTSGRLASTDTQYF | TGTGCCAGTAGTATGACTAGCGGGAGGTTAGCTAGCACAGATACGCAGTATTTT
. | TRBJ2-2 | . | TRBV7-9 | CASSPRGREWNTGELFF | TGTGCCAGCAGCCCTAGGGGGCGGGAGTGGAACACCGGGGAGCTGTTTTTT
. | TRBJ2-1 | . | TRBV11-3 | CASSLKGYSPSEQFF | TGTGCCAGCAGCTTAAAGGGCTACAGTCCCAGTGAGCAGTTCTTC
. | TRBJ2-2 | . | TRBV11-3 | CASGRDENTGELFF | TGTGCCAGCGGTAGGGACGAGAACACCGGGGAGCTGTTTTTT
TRBD1 | TRBJ2-7 | . | TRBV18 | CASSPGTGDHEQYF | TGTGCCAGCTCACCAGGGACAGGGGACCACGAGCAGTACTTC
. | TRBJ1-5 | . | TRBV10-3 | CAKHMEGYSNQPQHF | TGTGCCAAGCACATGGAGGGATATAGCAATCAGCCCCAGCATTTT